A single sample gave rise to the 10 T cell receptor beta chains below, sequenced in a study of blood T cell repertoires in COVID-19. Data came from immunoSEQ multiplex PCR; TCRdb stores just in-frame clones and leaves some out. The sample has fewer than 350,000 clones, around 81% seen once. Sequencing input: peripheral blood. Receptors were obtained from a woman aged 55-70 years with active or convalescent COVID-19.

For the CDR3, the DNA is TGCGCCAGCAGCTCTCGGACAGGGGGCAGGCAAGAGACCCAGTACTTC. Translation: CASSSRTGGRQETQYF. The chain carries TRBV5-1 and TRBJ2-5; 11 positions agree with TRBD1. Germline V CDR1 and CDR2: SGHRS, YFSETQ. The CDR3 consists of 16 residues. J was trimmed by 2 bases and V by 3 bases; bases with no gene match: 6.

The CDR3 sequence: CASSPQGAGTEAFF. Here the CDR3 DNA reads TGTGCCAGCAGCCCACAGGGGGCCGGCACTGAAGCTTTCTTT. The chain is built from TRBV7-3 and TRBJ1-1, with TRBD1 matching over 9 bases. Trimming cost V 5 bases and J 4 bases; bases outside gene matches: 5. CDR1 and CDR2 from the germline V gene are SGHTA and FQGTGA. The CDR3 runs 14 residues.

The chain joins TRBV19 to TRBJ1-4, with a tentative D call TRBD1 (6 bases). V lost 6 bases and J 4 bases, leaving 12 bases between the germline ends. The CDR3 covers 14 residues. CDR1 and CDR2 (germline): LNHDA, SQIVND (reference sequence). The CDR3 protein is CASRIGQLNEKLFF. DNA for the CDR3: TGTGCCAGTAGAATCGGACAGCTTAATGAAAAACTGTTTTTT.

This clone appeared a few times. The chain joins TRBV19 to TRBJ2-2, with 7 bases fitting TRBD1. Germline V gene lookup returns CDR1 LNHDA and CDR2 SQIVND (reference sequence). With V trimmed by 7 bases and J by 7 bases, 9 bases remained unmatched. CDR3 size: 14 residues. The CDR3 region has the DNA TGTGCCAGTAACGATGACAGGGTCATCGGGGAGCTGTTTTTT. Its translation is CASNDDRVIGELFF.

The V gene is TRBV29-1, the J gene TRBJ1-2, with D possibly matching TRBD1 (5 bases). Per the germline V gene, CDR1 is SQVTM and CDR2 is ANQGSEA. This CDR3 has 13 amino acids. V was trimmed by 2 bases and J by 8 bases, leaving 15 bases between them. The chain's CDR3 is CSVEFLQGSGYTF. CDR3 DNA sequence: TGCAGCGTTGAATTTCTGCAGGGATCGGGCTACACCTTC.

This clone appeared many times. The J gene is TRBJ1-2, the V gene TRBV10-1; TRBD1 matches at 11 bases. V dropped 2 bases and J dropped 6; count of bases not matched to a gene: 5. Germline V gene data show CDR1 as WNHNN and CDR2 as SYGVQD (reference sequence). This CDR3 spans 15 amino acids. The CDR3, as DNA: TGCGCCAGCAGTGAGCACCCGGGACAGGGGGATGGCTACACCTTC. This encodes CASSEHPGQGDGYTF.

The DNA of the CDR3 is TGTGCCAGTAGGGACAGGGGAGGGGTTCATCAGCCCCAGCATTTT. Residues: CASRDRGGVHQPQHF. The gene calls are TRBV19 and TRBJ1-5, with 9 bases matching TRBD1. The germline V gene encodes CDR1 LNHDA and CDR2 SQIVND (reference sequence). This CDR3 is built from 15 residues. After removal of 6 bases from V and 5 bases from J, the junction contained 8 bases not matched to a gene.

This clone was observed once. CDR3 coding DNA: TGTGCCAGCAGGGGACAGACAGATACGCAGTATTTT. It specifies CASRGQTDTQYF. The chain links TRBV7-2 to TRBJ2-3; 7 nucleotides align to TRBD1. Trimming cost V 6 bases and J 3 bases; bases outside gene matches: 0. The CDR3 length is 12 residues. Germline assignment: CDR1 SGHTA and CDR2 FQGNSA.

The genes are TRBV19 and TRBJ2-3; 8 bases are shared with TRBD2. With 1 base clipped from V and 6 bases from J, the junction kept 6 bases outside the gene matches. Germline V gene lookup returns CDR1 LNHDA and CDR2 SQIVND (reference sequence). The CDR3 runs 15 residues. CDR3 sequence reads: CASSIGTSPGDTQYF. The CDR3, as DNA: TGTGCCAGTAGTATAGGGACTAGCCCCGGGGATACGCAGTATTTT.

The CDR3 is CASSQRGPSQETQYF. The CDR3 DNA sequence: TGTGCCAGCAGCCAACGCGGTCCGTCGCAAGAGACCCAGTACTTC. V is TRBV3-1 (or the pseudogene TRBV3-2) and J is TRBJ2-5; D unresolved. CDR1 and CDR2 (germline): LGHDT, YNNKEL (reference sequence). Trimming took off 2 bases at V and 2 bases at J, with 12 bases between the two ends. The CDR3 has 15 residues.